Listed below are T cell receptor beta chains from one sample, sequenced in a study of identical twins. From the 5' RACE reads, TCRdb called clonotypes with MiXCR, one entry per CDR3 protein. The sample has 500,000 to 650,000 distinct CDR3 sequences, about 20% seen once. The sample also formed part of further work on yellow fever vaccine responses in identical twins.

Sequencing was done on a sample of CD4+ T cells sorted from blood. The receptors were gathered from a woman under 30 in good health. Each CDR3 is given with its conserved first and last residue. Fields, in order: J gene, clone size, D gene, V gene, CDR3 DNA, CDR3 protein. D genes are given only for firm matches. For some rows the clone size is stated as once, few or many, or as a class when expanded; others skip it.

J gene: TRBJ2-5; clone size: NA; D gene: NA; V gene: TRBV4-1; CDR3 DNA: TGCGCCAGCAGCCGACTAGGGACCGTACCACAAGAGACCCAGTACTTC; CDR3 protein: CASSRLGTVPQETQYF
J gene: TRBJ2-3; clone size: NA; D gene: TRBD2; V gene: TRBV10-3; CDR3 DNA: TGTGCCATCAGTGAGCCTTCGGGGCTAGCGGACACAGATACGCAGTATTTT; CDR3 protein: CAISEPSGLADTDTQYF
J gene: TRBJ2-3; clone size: few; D gene: NA; V gene: TRBV20-1; CDR3 DNA: TGCAGTGCTAGTTTTTCCAGGACCACAGATACGCAGTATTTT; CDR3 protein: CSASFSRTTDTQYF
J gene: TRBJ1-2; clone size: many; D gene: TRBD1; V gene: TRBV20-1; CDR3 DNA: TGCAGTGCTAGGGACAGGGCCGGCTACACCTTC; CDR3 protein: CSARDRAGYTF
J gene: TRBJ1-1; clone size: NA; D gene: NA; V gene: TRBV12-3/TRBV12-4; CDR3 DNA: TGTGCCAGCAGGCGGACAGCCGACCCAGCTTTCTTT; CDR3 protein: CASRRTADPAFF
J gene: TRBJ2-1; clone size: NA; D gene: TRBD2; V gene: TRBV10-3; CDR3 DNA: TGTGCCATCAGTTTTCGGACTAGCGGGAGTGGGGCCTACAATGAGCAGTTCTTC; CDR3 protein: CAISFRTSGSGAYNEQFF
J gene: TRBJ2-3; clone size: NA; D gene: NA; V gene: TRBV4-1; CDR3 DNA: TGCGCCAGCAGCCTTAGGGGGGGGGTACTGGATACGCAGTATTTT; CDR3 protein: CASSLRGGVLDTQYF
J gene: TRBJ2-5; clone size: few; D gene: NA; V gene: TRBV20-1; CDR3 DNA: TGCAGTGCTGGAAACCATGCCCAAAAGACCCAGTACTTC; CDR3 protein: CSAGNHAQKTQYF
J gene: TRBJ1-5; clone size: NA; D gene: NA; V gene: TRBV20-1; CDR3 DNA: TGCAGTGCTAGAGCGGGACAAAATCAGCCCCAGCATTTT; CDR3 protein: CSARAGQNQPQHF
J gene: TRBJ1-3; clone size: few; D gene: TRBD1; V gene: TRBV7-8; CDR3 DNA: TGTGCCAGCAGCTTTGAAGGGACAGGGAGAGTCTCTGGAAACACCATATATTTT; CDR3 protein: CASSFEGTGRVSGNTIYF
J gene: TRBJ2-7; clone size: NA; D gene: TRBD1; V gene: TRBV15; CDR3 DNA: TGTGCCACATCGACAGGGTCCAGCGAGCAGTACTTC; CDR3 protein: CATSTGSSEQYF
J gene: TRBJ2-7; clone size: few; D gene: NA; V gene: TRBV9; CDR3 DNA: TGTGCCAGCAGCGTAGATCCCCAAATTACCTACGAGCAGTACTTC; CDR3 protein: CASSVDPQITYEQYF
J gene: TRBJ1-4; clone size: NA; D gene: NA; V gene: TRBV11-1; CDR3 DNA: TGTGCCAGCAGCTGGGGGAGGGGCCAGCCTTTCGCAACTAATGAAAAACTGTTTTTT; CDR3 protein: CASSWGRGQPFATNEKLFF
J gene: TRBJ2-7; clone size: NA; D gene: NA; V gene: TRBV10-3; CDR3 DNA: TGTGCCATACTCCAGGACGGCTCCTACGAGCAGTACTTC; CDR3 protein: CAILQDGSYEQYF
J gene: TRBJ2-5; clone size: NA; D gene: NA; V gene: TRBV19; CDR3 DNA: TGTGCCAGTAAAGCGGGCCTGCAAGAGACCCAGTACTTC; CDR3 protein: CASKAGLQETQYF
J gene: TRBJ2-1; clone size: NA; D gene: TRBD2; V gene: TRBV28; CDR3 DNA: TGTGCCAGCAGTCCCGCCGGGACTAGCGGGAGAGTCTTACACTACAATGAGCAGTTCTTC; CDR3 protein: CASSPAGTSGRVLHYNEQFF
J gene: TRBJ2-7; clone size: NA; D gene: NA; V gene: TRBV12-3/TRBV12-4; CDR3 DNA: TGTGCCAGCAGTTTAGAAGGCGGGTGGGACTACGAGCAGTACTTC; CDR3 protein: CASSLEGGWDYEQYF
J gene: TRBJ1-2; clone size: few; D gene: TRBD1; V gene: TRBV12-3/TRBV12-4; CDR3 DNA: TGTGCCAGCAGAGAAACAGGGGACGGTATCTATGGCTACACCTTC; CDR3 protein: CASRETGDGIYGYTF
J gene: TRBJ2-7; clone size: NA; D gene: TRBD2; V gene: TRBV7-9; CDR3 DNA: TGTGCCAGCGAGGCTAGCGGGACTTCGGAGCAGTACTTC; CDR3 protein: CASEASGTSEQYF
J gene: TRBJ2-1; clone size: few; D gene: TRBD2; V gene: TRBV2; CDR3 DNA: TGTGCCAGCAGCTCTAGCGGGAGGGCCCATGAGCAGTTCTTC; CDR3 protein: CASSSSGRAHEQFF
J gene: TRBJ2-1; clone size: NA; D gene: NA; V gene: TRBV28; CDR3 DNA: TGTGCCAGCAGTCAAGATATCGATGAGCAGTTCTTC; CDR3 protein: CASSQDIDEQFF
J gene: TRBJ1-3; clone size: NA; D gene: NA; V gene: TRBV11-1; CDR3 DNA: TGTGCCAGCAGCGCCCAAGGGGGGGCACCGAGCTCTGGAAACACCATATATTTT; CDR3 protein: CASSAQGGAPSSGNTIYF
J gene: TRBJ2-3; clone size: few; D gene: TRBD2; V gene: TRBV7-2; CDR3 DNA: TGTGCCAGCAGCCGGGAGGGCAGCACAGATACGCAGTATTTT; CDR3 protein: CASSREGSTDTQYF
J gene: TRBJ1-1; clone size: NA; D gene: NA; V gene: TRBV6-4; CDR3 DNA: TGTGCCAGCCCCACTGGAGGCACTGAAGCTTTCTTT; CDR3 protein: CASPTGGTEAFF
J gene: TRBJ2-4; clone size: few; D gene: NA; V gene: TRBV12-3/TRBV12-4; CDR3 DNA: TGTGCCAGCAGTCCGCTTATAGCCAAAAACATTCAGTACTTC; CDR3 protein: CASSPLIAKNIQYF
J gene: TRBJ2-3; clone size: NA; D gene: NA; V gene: TRBV10-3; CDR3 DNA: TGTGCCATCAGTAACCTCCAGGTGGCAGATACGCAGTATTTT; CDR3 protein: CAISNLQVADTQYF
J gene: TRBJ1-2; clone size: NA; D gene: NA; V gene: TRBV12-3/TRBV12-4; CDR3 DNA: TGTGCCAGCAGGGCTTCCATGGGTGGCTACACCTTC; CDR3 protein: CASRASMGGYTF
J gene: TRBJ2-3; clone size: few; D gene: TRBD2; V gene: TRBV7-3; CDR3 DNA: TGTGCCAGCAGCTTATTTCCAGCGGGGGGCACAGATACGCAGTATTTT; CDR3 protein: CASSLFPAGGTDTQYF
J gene: TRBJ1-5; clone size: NA; D gene: NA; V gene: TRBV20-1; CDR3 DNA: TGCAGTGCTAGAGGGGGAGGACTTAATCAGCCCCAGCATTTT; CDR3 protein: CSARGGGLNQPQHF
J gene: TRBJ1-6; clone size: NA; D gene: TRBD1; V gene: TRBV5-1; CDR3 DNA: TGCGCCAGCAGCTTGATCTGGGACAGTAACTCACCCCTCCACTTT; CDR3 protein: CASSLIWDSNSPLHF
J gene: TRBJ2-7; clone size: few; D gene: NA; V gene: TRBV2; CDR3 DNA: TGTGCCGCAAGGCAGGGGGGCTCCGAGCAGTACTTC; CDR3 protein: CAARQGGSEQYF
J gene: TRBJ2-3; clone size: many; D gene: TRBD2; V gene: TRBV12-3/TRBV12-4; CDR3 DNA: TGTGCCAGCAGTTCAAAGGGGAGTAGCGGGAGTACAGATACGCAGTATTTT; CDR3 protein: CASSSKGSSGSTDTQYF
J gene: TRBJ1-6; clone size: NA; D gene: TRBD1; V gene: TRBV12-3/TRBV12-4; CDR3 DNA: TGTGCCAGCAGTCAACAGGGGTCTGGATCACCCCTCCACTTT; CDR3 protein: CASSQQGSGSPLHF
J gene: TRBJ1-2; clone size: NA; D gene: NA; V gene: TRBV20-1; CDR3 DNA: TGCAGTGCCACTGATGGGGCCGCCTACACCTTC; CDR3 protein: CSATDGAAYTF
J gene: TRBJ2-5; clone size: NA; D gene: NA; V gene: TRBV12-3/TRBV12-4; CDR3 DNA: TGTGCCAGCAGCCTCAGGGCCCGGGACTTCCAAGAGACCCAGTACTTC; CDR3 protein: CASSLRARDFQETQYF
J gene: TRBJ2-3; clone size: few; D gene: NA; V gene: TRBV5-1; CDR3 DNA: TGCGCCAGCAGCTTGGATGGAGTTCTGACAGATACGCAGTATTTT; CDR3 protein: CASSLDGVLTDTQYF
J gene: TRBJ1-1; clone size: many; D gene: NA; V gene: TRBV6-5; CDR3 DNA: TGTGCCAGCAGTTCCGTCAGAGAGATACCCGGGAACACTGAAGCTTTCTTT; CDR3 protein: CASSSVREIPGNTEAFF
J gene: TRBJ1-4; clone size: NA; D gene: NA; V gene: TRBV5-1; CDR3 DNA: TGCGCCAGCAGCTTGGCTCTGGACTCTAATGAAAAACTGTTTTTT; CDR3 protein: CASSLALDSNEKLFF
J gene: TRBJ1-1; clone size: many; D gene: TRBD1; V gene: TRBV5-1; CDR3 DNA: TGCGCCAGCAGCCGGACAGGCTTGAACACTGAAGCTTTCTTT; CDR3 protein: CASSRTGLNTEAFF
J gene: TRBJ2-5; clone size: few; D gene: NA; V gene: TRBV12-5; CDR3 DNA: TGTGCTAGTGGTTTCGGAATGGCCCCGCAAGGAGAGACCCAGTACTTC; CDR3 protein: CASGFGMAPQGETQYF
J gene: TRBJ2-6; clone size: few; D gene: NA; V gene: TRBV5-1; CDR3 DNA: TGCGCCAGCACCCAAGGTCTCTCTGGGGCCAACGTCCTGACTTTC; CDR3 protein: CASTQGLSGANVLTF
J gene: TRBJ2-3; clone size: NA; D gene: NA; V gene: TRBV14; CDR3 DNA: TGTGCCAGCAGCCTGGGAAATACGCAGTATTTT; CDR3 protein: CASSLGNTQYF